Listed here are 25 T cell receptor beta chains from one sample, sequenced in a study of cytomegalovirus exposure and HLA in healthy donors. The PCR was carried out with 60 Vbeta primers and 13 Jbeta primers. The repertoire was sequenced with immunoSEQ multiplex PCR; TCRdb's copy has only in-frame clones and lacks some. The sample holds over 65,000 clones; roughly 80% are singletons and the top ten take approximately 8%. Sequencing was carried out using PBMCs. The receptors here all came from a man aged 55 to 70 in good health and CMV-seropositive.

This chain links TRBV10-1 with TRBJ2-7, with 9 bases identical to TRBD1. Unmatched junction bases numbered 11, after V lost 9 bases and J lost 2 bases. CDR3 length: 15 residues. The germline gives CDR1 WNHNN, CDR2 SYGVQD (reference sequence). The CDR3 region has the DNA TGCGCCAGGAACATACCGGGACAGGGAACCTACGAGCAGTACTTC. Its protein is CARNIPGQGTYEQYF.

The chain carries TRBV5-5 and TRBJ2-3, with a tentative D call TRBD2 (6 bases). CDR3 length: 15 residues. Germline CDR1 reads SGHKS; CDR2 reads YYEKEE (reference sequence). V was pared by 0 bases and J by 2 bases, with 10 bases between. CDR3 sequence: CASSLVSGATDTQYF. DNA for the CDR3: TGTGCCAGCAGCTTGGTGTCGGGAGCCACAGATACGCAGTATTTT.

The CDR3 loop is CASSHTQRTYEQYF. The CDR3 DNA follows: TGTGCCAGCAGCCATACGCAGAGGACCTACGAGCAGTACTTC. This chain uses TRBV7-9 with TRBJ2-7, with no clear D. This CDR3 has 14 amino acids. With 5 bases removed from V and 2 bases from J, the gap between germline ends came to 13 bases. Germline V gene sequence: CDR1 SEHNR, CDR2 FQNEAQ (reference sequence).

The chain uses TRBV5-4 and TRBJ2-5; 10 bases align to TRBD2. The J call is uncertain, as TRBJ2-7 better fits the DNA end. Germline CDR1 SGHNT, CDR2 YYREEE (reference sequence). The CDR3 is 17 residues long. In DNA, the CDR3 is TGTGCCAGCAGCGCACCACTAGCGGGGCCCCTCTCCTACGAGCAGTACTTC. It specifies CASSAPLAGPLSYEQYF.

To note about this clone: The limits of the CDR3 on the DNA are not certain, so only TCRdb's listed CDR3 is given. The V and J genes are TRBV2 and TRBJ2-7; TRBD1 is the table's D call and was not checked against the DNA. CDR1 is SNHLY, CDR2 FYNNEI, per germline. The CDR3 spans 15 residues, counting both ends. CDR3 residues: CASILDRGPTYEQYF.

The CDR3 DNA sequence: TGTGCCAGCAGCTTTGAAAGGGGGGGAGGCTACACCTTC. This codes for CASSFERGGGYTF. The chain uses TRBV5-4 and TRBJ1-2; tentative D call: TRBD1 (6 bases). Germline lookup yields CDR1 SGHNT and CDR2 YYREEE (reference sequence). Trimming took 2 bases from V and 8 from J, leaving 13 bases between them. This CDR3 has 13 amino acids.

This sequence joins TRBV6-1 and TRBJ1-1; possibly TRBD1 for D (6 bases). In germline, CDR1 is MNHNS, CDR2 SASEGT. The CDR3 length is 14 residues. Trimming removed 5 bases at V and 3 bases at J, with 13 bases between. DNA of the CDR3: TGTGCCAGCAGTTATTCCAGGGGAGACACTGAAGCTTTCTTT. Translation gives CASSYSRGDTEAFF.

A few counts support this clone. The chain links TRBV10-3 to TRBJ2-7; D may be TRBD1 (6 bases). V lost 5 bases to trimming and J lost 3 bases, with 20 bases between them. The V gene's germline CDR1 is ENHRY and CDR2 SYGVKD. The CDR3 covers 16 residues. The CDR3 coding sequence is TGTGCCATCAGTCCTCCCCCCCGGACAGATCTCTACGAGCAGTACTTC. It translates to CAISPPPRTDLYEQYF.

V and J are TRBV4-1 and TRBJ2-1; D uncertain. Trimming removed 1 base from V and 9 bases from J, with 10 bases in between. Germline CDR1 is MGHRA and CDR2 is YSYEKL. The CDR3 sequence is 13 residues long. This CDR3 is CASSQVQASEQFF. The CDR3 region has the DNA TGCGCCAGCAGCCAAGTGCAAGCTAGTGAGCAGTTCTTC.

The chain employs TRBV6-5 and TRBJ1-1; 11 bases match TRBD1. The germline CDR1 and CDR2 sequences are MNHEY and SVGAGI. This CDR3 is built from 16 residues. V lost 2 bases to trimming and J lost 3 bases; unmatched junction nucleotides: 5. The CDR3 DNA reads as TGTGCCAGCAGTTACGGAGGACAGGGGGCTTACACTGAAGCTTTCTTT. Translated, it gives CASSYGGQGAYTEAFF.

This chain joins TRBV7-2 and TRBJ1-1; 12 nucleotides align to TRBD1. The CDR3 extends over 17 amino acids. J was trimmed by 5 bases and V by 0 bases; bases with no gene match: 7. CDR1 SGHTA and CDR2 FQGNSA come from the germline V gene. The CDR3 reads CASSLAGTGGASTEAFF. CDR3 bases: TGTGCCAGCAGCTTAGCCGGGACAGGGGGCGCGAGTACTGAAGCTTTCTTT.

On this clone itself: The same CDR3 can be traced to other DNA sequences in this sample. V and J are TRBV5-1 and TRBJ1-2; 11 bases agree with TRBD1. The length of the CDR3 is 17 residues. Trimming took 4 bases from V and 7 from J; bases not matched to a gene: 15. Looked up from germline, CDR1 is SGHRS and CDR2 is YFSETQ. CDR3 loop: CASSLSGTGGLGGGYTF. The CDR3 DNA is TGCGCCAGCAGCCTGTCCGGGACAGGGGGACTAGGAGGTGGCTACACCTTC.

Only a few counts were recorded for this clone. J is TRBJ2-5 and V is TRBV5-5; TRBD1 is a possible D gene (5 bases). The tail of the sequence fits TRBJ2-7 better, so the J call may be wrong. The CDR3 runs to 14 residues. In germline, CDR1 is SGHKS, CDR2 YYEKEE (reference sequence). The CDR3 bases are TGTGCCAGCAGCCCGCGGACACAGGCCTACGAGCAGTACTTC. It encodes CASSPRTQAYEQYF.

The chain employs TRBV7-8 and TRBJ2-3, with 10 bases that match TRBD2. The CDR3 is 16 residues long. Germline V CDR1 and CDR2: SGHVS, FQNEAQ. J gave up 3 bases and V 4 bases, and 7 bases lay outside the gene matches. CDR3 nucleotide sequence: TGTGCCAGCAGCTCCCTAGCGGGAGCTGTGACAGATACGCAGTATTTT. Translation: CASSSLAGAVTDTQYF.

The chain carries TRBV29-1 and TRBJ2-7; D not certain. In germline, CDR1 is SQVTM, CDR2 ANQGSEA. The CDR3 length is 13 residues. V lost 0 bases and J lost 3, with 9 bases in between. CDR3 loop: CSVEDPESYEQYF. The CDR3 nucleotides are TGCAGCGTTGAAGATCCAGAAAGCTACGAGCAGTACTTC.

This clone was detected a few times. V and J are TRBV6-6 and TRBJ2-3; TRBD2 aligns across 9 bases. CDR3 length: 15 amino acids. V gave up 8 bases and J gave up 3 bases; unmatched junction bases: 9. In germline, CDR1 is MNHNY, CDR2 SVGAGI (reference sequence). The CDR3 protein is CASGVSSGATDTQYF. CDR3 nucleotides: TGTGCCAGCGGGGTTTCTAGCGGGGCAACAGATACGCAGTATTTT.

The CDR3 here is CASSISGFAEAFF. In nucleotides, the CDR3 is TGTGCCAGTAGTATTTCGGGTTTCGCTGAAGCTTTCTTT. J is TRBJ1-1 and V is TRBV19; D gene ambiguous. Trimming took off 3 bases at V and 6 bases at J, with 11 bases between the two ends. Germline loops: CDR1 LNHDA, CDR2 SQIVND (reference sequence). CDR3 length equals 13 residues.

This chain connects TRBV4-1 to TRBJ1-2; no firm D call. The V end lost 0 bases, the J end lost 4 bases, and 3 bases lay between the germline ends. The CDR3 covers 12 residues. Germline V gene lookup returns CDR1 MGHRA and CDR2 YSYEKL. CDR3 DNA: TGCGCCAGCAGCCAAGAGGCCTATGGCTACACCTTC. It translates to CASSQEAYGYTF.

The gene calls are TRBV7-9 and TRBJ2-1; TRBD2 matches at 8 bases. V shed 2 bases and J 6 bases; nucleotides not matched to a gene: 9. This CDR3 contains 16 residues. The germline CDR1 and CDR2 sequences are SEHNR and FQNEAQ (reference sequence). The CDR3 reads CASSLSESGRGNEQFF. The CDR3 coding sequence is TGTGCCAGCAGCTTATCAGAAAGCGGGAGAGGCAATGAGCAGTTCTTC.

This chain links TRBV4-1 with TRBJ2-3; 8 nucleotides match TRBD1. The CDR3 contains 15 residues. The V gene end was trimmed by 3 bases and the J gene end by 1 base; junction bases not matched to a gene: 3. In germline, CDR1 is MGHRA, CDR2 YSYEKL. The CDR3 DNA sequence: TGCGCCAGCAGCCATGGACAGGGCGGCACAGATACGCAGTATTTT. Its translation is CASSHGQGGTDTQYF.

The chain uses TRBV5-1 and TRBJ1-2, with 12 bases aligning to TRBD1. The CDR3 consists of 15 residues. V was pared by 3 bases and J by 4 bases, with 4 bases of the junction left unmatched. Germline values: CDR1 SGHRS, CDR2 YFSETQ. The DNA for the CDR3 is TGCGCCAGCAGCTCTGGGACAGGGGGCACCTATGGCTACACCTTC. Its translation is CASSSGTGGTYGYTF. Combining the CDR3 with reference TRBV5-1 and TRBJ1-2 gives the whole variable domain KAGVTQTPRYLIKTRGQQVTLSCSPISGHRSVSWYQQTPGQGLQFLFEYFSETQRNKGNFPGRFSGRQFSNSRSEMNVSTLELGDSALYLCASSSGTGGTYGYTFGSGTRLTVV.

This chain joins TRBV18 and TRBJ1-1; D is unclear. Germline V CDR1 and CDR2: KGHSH, LQKENI. Deletions cut 6 bases from V and 5 bases from J, with 13 bases between. The CDR3 sequence is 13 residues long. The CDR3 sequence is CASSEGGNTEAFF. For the CDR3, the DNA is TGTGCCAGCTCGGAGGGAGGGAATACTGAAGCTTTCTTT.

The chain combines TRBV11-2 with TRBJ2-7; D remains unclear. CDR3 length equals 11 residues. V was trimmed by 5 bases and J by 4 bases, leaving 6 bases between them. Germline CDR1 and CDR2: SGHAT and FQNNGV. The CDR3 DNA follows: TGTGCCAGCAGCGTCCGTTACGAGCAGTACTTC. Translated, it gives CASSVRYEQYF.

The rearrangement joins TRBV15 to TRBJ2-2; TRBD1 aligns across 8 bases. The CDR3 covers 13 residues. CDR1 is LNHNV, CDR2 YYDKDF, per germline (reference sequence). V lost 5 bases and J lost 5; bases outside the gene matches: 1. The CDR3 DNA reads TGTGCCACCAGCGGGGACAGGACCGGGGAGCTGTTTTTT. Translating it yields CATSGDRTGELFF.

The chain uses TRBV6-5 and TRBJ2-1; 10 bases fit TRBD2. The CDR3 spans 16 residues. Germline lookup yields CDR1 MNHEY and CDR2 SVGAGI. After removal of 2 bases from V and 5 bases from J, the junction contained 6 bases not matched to a gene. CDR3 amino acids: CASSYTLAGANNEQFF. The CDR3 coding sequence is TGTGCCAGCAGTTACACCCTAGCGGGGGCGAACAATGAGCAGTTCTTC.